This record concerns one T cell receptor (beta chain) sequence. The data were taken from a study of blood T cell repertoires in COVID-19. About the study: From T cells, B-cell-depleted T cells, or PBMCs came the material, which was cDNA or gDNA.

Germline lookup yields CDR1 SGHTS and CDR2 YDEGEE. The V end lost 4 bases, the J end lost 2 bases, and 12 bases lay between the germline ends. This CDR3 is built from 14 residues. In the source study's methods: Scientists estimated how many nucleated cells there were by amplifying reference gene primers. Sequencing was performed with immunoSEQ multiplex PCR; in TCRdb, only in-frame clones are kept and a portion is missing. That table gives V, J and clone size, and the DNA gave D and trimming. The top ten clones hold approximately 4.3% of a sample with 110,000 or so clones, approximately 90% of them seen once.

This sequence originates from a woman aged 50 to 60 with acute or convalescent COVID-19. The rearrangement joins TRBV5-8 to TRBJ1-1; D possibly corresponds to TRBD1 (6 bases). What was sequenced was peripheral blood. CDR3 protein: CASSVGTSNTEAFF. Here the CDR3 DNA reads TGTGCCAGCAGCGTCGGGACAAGTAACACTGAAGCTTTCTTT.